The 16 T cell receptor beta chains listed next were all sequenced from one sample in a study of radiotherapy plus CTLA-4 blockade in lung cancer. Assay: immunoSEQ multiplex PCR; the TCRdb copy retains only in-frame clones and omits some. In the table there are 60,000 or so clones, 77% of which are singletons. Material: peripheral blood, obtained from a patient treated with radiotherapy plus ipilimumab. The source of these receptors is a human donor with non-small cell lung cancer who had a partial response to radiotherapy plus ipilimumab.

This sequence joins TRBV10-2 and TRBJ2-5; D is possibly TRBD1 (6 bases). The CDR3 length is 12 residues. Germline V gives CDR1 WSHSY, CDR2 SAAADI. The V end was cut by 3 bases, the J end by 4 bases, with 6 bases between. The CDR3 sequence: CASSEGGETQYF. CDR3 bases: TGCGCCAGCAGTGAAGGGGGAGAGACCCAGTACTTC.

This clone was seen a handful of times. The J gene is TRBJ2-3, the V gene TRBV11-3; 8 nucleotides align to TRBD1. With V trimmed by 4 bases and J by 4 bases, 10 bases remained unmatched. The CDR3 consists of 16 residues. Per germline, CDR1 SGHNT and CDR2 YENEEA. CDR3 DNA: TGTGCCAGCAGCTCCCAGGGGGCGGGGAGTGCAGATACGCAGTATTTT. This encodes CASSSQGAGSADTQYF.

The chain has TRBV7-9 and TRBJ1-5; 10 bases align to TRBD1. The germline V gene encodes CDR1 SEHNR and CDR2 FQNEAQ (reference sequence). Trimming removed 4 bases from V and 5 bases from J; junction bases left unmatched: 2. The CDR3 is 14 residues long. The CDR3 loop is CASSSGQGDQPQHF. Written as DNA, the CDR3 is TGTGCCAGCAGCTCCGGACAGGGGGATCAGCCCCAGCATTTT.

The V and J genes are TRBV7-2 and TRBJ2-1; 8 positions match TRBD1. Germline V CDR1 and CDR2: SGHTA, FQGNSA. J lost 7 bases, V lost 2 bases, and 4 bases had no gene match. The CDR3 loop spans 14 amino acids. CDR3 sequence (DNA): TGTGCCAGCAGCTTATACAGGGGGAATAATGAGCAGTTCTTC. This codes for CASSLYRGNNEQFF.

This chain joins TRBV7-2 and TRBJ2-7; tentatively, D is TRBD2 (7 bases). CDR3 length equals 16 residues. Trimming took off 5 bases at V and 0 bases at J, with 17 bases between the two ends. Germline CDR1 reads SGHTA; CDR2 reads FQGNSA. The CDR3 bases are TGTGCCAGCAGCGGTCGGGGGGCAACCAACTCCTACGAGCAGTACTTC. Protein sequence: CASSGRGATNSYEQYF.

The V call is TRBV5-1, the J call TRBJ2-3, with D tentatively TRBD2 (7 bases). V lost 4 bases, J lost 4 bases, and 19 bases lay in between. Germline V lookup: CDR1 SGHRS, CDR2 YFSETQ. The CDR3 has 16 residues. This CDR3 reads CASSVEGGGGADTQYF. The DNA of the CDR3 is TGCGCCAGCAGCGTGGAAGGGGGGGGCGGGGCAGATACGCAGTATTTT.

This chain connects TRBV30 to TRBJ1-2; 7 bases align to TRBD1. The J segment lost 2 bases and the V segment lost 3 bases, leaving 3 bases of the junction unmatched. The CDR3 is 13 residues long. Germline CDR1 is GTSNPN and CDR2 is SVGIG (reference sequence). CDR3 nucleotides: TGTGCCTGGAGACAGGGGTTAAACTATGGCTACACCTTC. Translated, it gives CAWRQGLNYGYTF.

In its sample, this clone was seen once. This chain links TRBV27 with TRBJ2-1; a weak D match, TRBD1 (6 bases). Germline loops: CDR1 MNHEY, CDR2 SMNVEV (reference sequence). V was trimmed by 6 bases and J by 6 bases, leaving 12 bases between them. CDR3 length equals 13 residues. The CDR3 region is CASRVQGTNEQFF. DNA for the CDR3: TGTGCCAGCAGAGTACAGGGTACCAATGAGCAGTTCTTC.

This chain uses TRBV4-3 with TRBJ2-5; D remains unclear. The CDR3 is 16 residues long. V was shortened by 0 bases and J by 4 bases, with 15 bases between the two germline ends. Looked up from germline, CDR1 is LGHNA and CDR2 is YSLEER. CDR3 nucleotides: TGCGCCAGCAGCCAAGATTTTCGTTCAGGCCGAGAGACCCAGTACTTC. This sequence encodes CASSQDFRSGRETQYF.

The rearrangement uses TRBV12-5 and TRBJ2-7; TRBD1 is a possible D gene (6 bases). Germline V gene data show CDR1 as LGHNT and CDR2 as FRNRAP. The V and J ends lost 7 bases and 3 bases respectively, with 10 bases between them. The CDR3 is made up of 12 amino acids. CDR3 in DNA: TGTGCTAGTGTCCAGGACAGCTACGAGCAGTACTTC. This translates into CASVQDSYEQYF.

The gene calls are TRBV5-1 and TRBJ1-1; no reliable D call. In germline, CDR1 is SGHRS, CDR2 YFSETQ. Trimming stripped 3 bases from V and 1 base from J, with 10 bases between. The CDR3 totals 14 residues. This chain's CDR3 is CASSSVLPNTEAFF. The CDR3, as DNA: TGCGCCAGCAGCTCGGTACTCCCGAACACTGAAGCTTTCTTT. Full variable domain (missing parts from reference TRBV5-1 and TRBJ1-1): KAGVTQTPRYLIKTRGQQVTLSCSPISGHRSVSWYQQTPGQGLQFLFEYFSETQRNKGNFPGRFSGRQFSNSRSEMNVSTLELGDSALYLCASSSVLPNTEAFFGQGTRLTVV.

This clone was recorded only once. The chain is built from TRBV5-4 and TRBJ1-1, with 7 bases lining up with TRBD1. Germline V gives CDR1 SGHNT, CDR2 YYREEE (reference sequence). The CDR3 totals 16 residues. V was clipped by 6 bases and J by 1 base; unmatched bases: 12. The CDR3: CASTPLQGSENTEAFF. For the CDR3, the DNA is TGTGCCAGCACCCCCCTACAGGGGTCGGAGAACACTGAAGCTTTCTTT.

This chain links TRBV30 with TRBJ1-5; weak D call: TRBD1 (6 bases). This CDR3 has 14 amino acids. Trimming cost V 4 bases and J 4 bases, with 14 bases left between them. Germline CDR1 reads GTSNPN; CDR2 reads SVGIG (reference sequence). CDR3: CAWNSKGGNQPQHF. CDR3 bases: TGTGCCTGGAATTCCAAGGGGGGGAATCAGCCCCAGCATTTT.

The V and J genes are TRBV6-5 and TRBJ2-5, with D unresolved. Germline V gives CDR1 MNHEY, CDR2 SVGAGI. This CDR3 has 14 residues. The V end was cut by 4 bases, the J end by 2 bases, with 11 bases between. The CDR3 loop is CASSSRSEQETQYF. Written as DNA, the CDR3 is TGTGCCAGCAGTTCCAGATCGGAGCAAGAGACCCAGTACTTC.

The chain links TRBV28 to TRBJ2-3, with a weak D call TRBD1 (6 bases). Trimming removed 5 bases at V and 1 base at J, with 13 bases between. CDR1 is MDHEN, CDR2 SYDVKM, per germline. The CDR3 totals 15 residues. CDR3 sequence (DNA): TGTGCCAGCAGTAGAGGGACAACAGGCACAGATACGCAGTATTTT. This gives the protein CASSRGTTGTDTQYF.

V gene TRBV28 combines with J gene TRBJ2-6, with D maybe TRBD1 (5 bases). CDR3 length equals 17 residues. V was cut by 1 base and J by 0 bases, with 10 bases left in between. Germline CDR1 reads MDHEN; CDR2 reads SYDVKM. The CDR3 coding sequence is TGTGCCAGCAGTTTATTCCCGGACACCTCTGGGGCCAACGTCCTGACTTTC. Amino acids: CASSLFPDTSGANVLTF.